Presented here are 2 T cell receptor beta chains from one specimen sequenced in a study of Graves' ophthalmopathy and Graves' hyperthyroidism. Amplification of the TCR beta CDR3 regions used RNA transcripts (as template). First-round RT-PCR relied on HTBI primers, and a second-round multiplex PCR came next. TCRdb called the multiplex PCR reads again in MiXCR, with one record for every CDR3 protein. The sample has about 500,000 distinct CDR3 sequences; 14% are singletons. Material: blood. The receptors shown here come from a woman aged 25-40 years with Graves' ophthalmopathy.

This clonotype was seen repeatedly, ten times or more. V gene TRBV6-5 combines with J gene TRBJ1-6; no firm D call. Germline CDR1 reads MNHEY; CDR2 reads SVGAGI. Trimming pared 2 bases from V and 5 bases from J, leaving 7 bases between. The CDR3 extends over 14 amino acids. The CDR3 region has the DNA TGTGCCAGCAGTTACAACGGCGATAATTCACCCCTCCACTTT. Protein product: CASSYNGDNSPLHF.

J is TRBJ1-2 and V is TRBV11-2, with 9 bases aligning to TRBD1. This CDR3 is built from 15 residues. V gave up 4 bases and J gave up 5 bases; unmatched junction bases: 8. Germline lookup yields CDR1 SGHAT and CDR2 FQNNGV. The CDR3 nucleotides read TGTGCCAGCAGCTCTCCCGGGACAGGGTTGTATGGCTACACCTTC. Protein product: CASSSPGTGLYGYTF.